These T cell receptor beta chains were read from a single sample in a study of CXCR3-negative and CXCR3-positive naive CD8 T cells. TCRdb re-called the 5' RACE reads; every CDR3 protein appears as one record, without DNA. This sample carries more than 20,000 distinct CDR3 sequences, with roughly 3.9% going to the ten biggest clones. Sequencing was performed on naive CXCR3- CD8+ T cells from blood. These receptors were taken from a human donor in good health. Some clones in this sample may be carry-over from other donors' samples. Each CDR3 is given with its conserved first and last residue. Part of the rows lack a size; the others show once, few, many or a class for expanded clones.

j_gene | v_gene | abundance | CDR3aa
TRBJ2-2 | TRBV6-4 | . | CASSEENTGELFF
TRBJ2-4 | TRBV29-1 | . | CSVVLTGSNIQYF
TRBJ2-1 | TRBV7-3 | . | CASSLTLTSALRNEQFF
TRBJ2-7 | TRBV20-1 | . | CSARMGQGYEQYF
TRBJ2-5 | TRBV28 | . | CASSDRLAGEETQYF
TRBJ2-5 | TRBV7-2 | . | CASSQLGSQETQYF
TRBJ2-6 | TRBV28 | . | CASELGGGANVLTF
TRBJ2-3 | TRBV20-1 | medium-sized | CSARLNSGGMDTQYF
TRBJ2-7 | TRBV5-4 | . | CASSELSMAPYEQYF
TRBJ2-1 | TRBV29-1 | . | CSVAAGTTYNEQFF
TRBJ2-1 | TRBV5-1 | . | CASSPVLGQGDYNEQFF
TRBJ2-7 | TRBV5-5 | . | CASSFGGGTYEQYF
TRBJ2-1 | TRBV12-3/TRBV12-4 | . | CASSAAGFYNEQFF
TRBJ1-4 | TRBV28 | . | CASTTRPGRSEKLFF
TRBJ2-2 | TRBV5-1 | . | CASSTDRGSNTGELFF
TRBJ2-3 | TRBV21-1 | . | CASSSLATSGGTDTQYF
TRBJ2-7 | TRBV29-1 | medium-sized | CSVATGDSYEQYF
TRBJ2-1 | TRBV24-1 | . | CATSDTYNEQFF
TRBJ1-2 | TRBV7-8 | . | CASSHRGQDYGYTF
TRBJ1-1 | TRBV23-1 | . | CASSQSSQDTEAFF
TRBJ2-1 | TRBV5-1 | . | CASSALQGVMNEQFF
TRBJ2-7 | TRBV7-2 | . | CASSPLEGPYYEQYF
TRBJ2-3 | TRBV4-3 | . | CASSQVLAGATDTQYF
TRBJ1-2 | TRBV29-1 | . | CSVDGQGSRGYTF
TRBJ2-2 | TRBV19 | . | CASSIKGVAGELFF
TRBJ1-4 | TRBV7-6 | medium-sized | CASSSTGGTNEKLFF
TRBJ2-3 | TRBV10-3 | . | CAIWRDSTDTQYF
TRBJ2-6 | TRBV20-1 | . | CSAFRVSRAPSSGANVLTF
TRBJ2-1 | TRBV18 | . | CASSGSGAFNEQFF
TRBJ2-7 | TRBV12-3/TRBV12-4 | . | CASSLSAGWTYEQYF
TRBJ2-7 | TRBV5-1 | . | CASSSTGTAYEQYF
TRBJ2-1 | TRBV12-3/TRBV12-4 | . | CAASLNNEQFF
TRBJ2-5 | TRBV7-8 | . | CASSLGEVGETQYF
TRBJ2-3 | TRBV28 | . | CASSLPADRGLARPPLYTQYF